This T cell receptor (beta chain) was sequenced during a study of shared clonotypes between healthy human individuals. Overall study results and limits: The expectation was that sequencing depth would affect clonotype sharing among donors.

Comment on this clone: Its antigen is unknown.

Profiling relied on immunoSEQ multiplex PCR, and the TCRdb table lists in-frame clones only, not all of them. The repertoire holds 450,000 to 500,000 clones, with around 80% as singletons. Germline CDR1 reads MNHNS; CDR2 reads SASEGT. This CDR3 has 15 residues. Trimming removed 7 bases at V and 2 bases at J, with 14 bases between. This TCR was recovered from a woman aged 40 to 50 in good health. Some clones in this sample may be carry-over from other donors' samples. The sample comprised PBMCs. V usage is TRBV6-1 and J usage is TRBJ2-2, with D maybe TRBD1 (5 bases). The CDR3 here is CASKNRIDNTGELFF. The CDR3 bases are TGTGCCAGCAAGAACAGGATCGATAACACCGGGGAGCTGTTTTTT.